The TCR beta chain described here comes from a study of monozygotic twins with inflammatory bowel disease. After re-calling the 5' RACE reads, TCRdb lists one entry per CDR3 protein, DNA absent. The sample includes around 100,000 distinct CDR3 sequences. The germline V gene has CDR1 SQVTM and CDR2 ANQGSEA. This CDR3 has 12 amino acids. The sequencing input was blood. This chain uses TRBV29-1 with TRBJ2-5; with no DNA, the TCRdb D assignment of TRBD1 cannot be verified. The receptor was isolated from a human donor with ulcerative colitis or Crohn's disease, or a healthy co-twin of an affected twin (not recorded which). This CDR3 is CSVRQGLETQYF.